These 23 T cell receptor beta chains originate from one sample sequenced in a study of T cell responses to AZD1222 COVID-19 vaccine. Repertoires were generated with immunoSEQ multiplex PCR, while TCRdb's copy carries only in-frame clones and drops some. The table includes roughly 170,000 clones, almost 90% detected once. The source was peripheral blood, collected on day 0 of AZD1222 vaccination. All receptors come from an adult in good health.

The genes are TRBV27 and TRBJ2-1, with D maybe TRBD2 (5 bases). The germline V gene has CDR1 MNHEY and CDR2 SMNVEV (reference sequence). This CDR3 region has 13 residues. V shed 2 bases and J shed 6 bases, with 8 bases lying between them. The CDR3, as DNA: TGTGCCAGCAGTTTAGGGAGTAGCAATGAGCAGTTCTTC. This codes for CASSLGSSNEQFF.

The J gene is TRBJ1-2, the V gene TRBV30; D is unresolved. V was trimmed by 4 bases and J by 4 bases, leaving 10 bases between them. From germline, CDR1 is GTSNPN and CDR2 SVGIG (reference sequence). This CDR3 region has 12 residues. In DNA, the CDR3 is TGTGCCTGGATGACACTATCCTATGGCTACACCTTC. This encodes CAWMTLSYGYTF.

The genes are TRBV4-3 and TRBJ1-3, with D possibly being TRBD1 (6 bases). Germline V CDR1 and CDR2: LGHNA, YSLEER. This CDR3 region has 15 residues. V dropped 0 bases and J dropped 4 bases, with 10 bases sitting between them. The CDR3 loop reads CASSQDRTVGNTIYF. CDR3 bases: TGCGCCAGCAGCCAAGATAGGACAGTCGGAAACACCATATATTTT.

V and J are TRBV3-1 (or the pseudogene TRBV3-2) and TRBJ1-5, with no clear D. The CDR3 is 14 amino acids. Looked up from germline, CDR1 is LGHDT and CDR2 is YNNKEL (reference sequence). The germline V and J ends were trimmed by 1 base and 0 bases, with 4 bases remaining between them. The CDR3 loop reads CASSQGVSNQPQHF. CDR3 coding DNA: TGTGCCAGCAGCCAAGGGGTTAGCAATCAGCCCCAGCATTTT.

The chain links TRBV12-3 or TRBV12-4 to TRBJ2-5; D not certain. The CDR3 contains 13 residues. The V gene lost 11 bases and the J gene lost 9 bases, with 22 bases spanning the gap. For the CDR3, the DNA is TGTGCCTGTTTAACGAAGGGTCGGAAGGCCCAGTACTTC. This encodes CACLTKGRKAQYF.

The chain links TRBV28 to TRBJ2-1; D not resolved. The CDR3 is 16 amino acids. Trimming pared 6 bases from V and 0 bases from J, leaving 15 bases between. Germline CDR1 and CDR2: MDHEN and SYDVKM. The CDR3 coding sequence is TGTGCCAGCAGCCCCACCCTCCCTAGCTCCTACAATGAGCAGTTCTTC. Protein product: CASSPTLPSSYNEQFF. The full variable domain, rest sourced from reference TRBV28 and TRBJ2-1, is DVKVTQSSRYLVKRTGEKVFLECVQDMDHENMFWYRQDPGLGLRLIYFSYDVKMKEKGDIPEGYSVSREKKERFSLILESASTNQTSMYLCASSPTLPSSYNEQFFGPGTRLTVL.

The CDR3 is CASSQGTGNEQFF. CDR3 nucleotides: TGTGCCAGCAGCCAAGGGACAGGCAATGAGCAGTTCTTC. This chain links TRBV7-3 with TRBJ2-1; 8 bases line up with TRBD1. J gave up 6 bases and V 5 bases, and 3 bases lay outside the gene matches. The CDR3 has 13 residues. Germline loops: CDR1 SGHTA, CDR2 FQGTGA.

The V gene is TRBV20-1, the J gene TRBJ1-1, with TRBD1 matching over 11 bases. In germline, CDR1 is DFQATT, CDR2 SNEGSKA (reference sequence). Losses at the gene ends were 3 bases for V and 4 bases for J; bases not matched to a gene: 10. The CDR3 covers 16 residues. CDR3 in DNA: TGCAGTGCTAGTTATCGGACAGGGGGCGGCCTCACTGAAGCTTTCTTT. Protein product: CSASYRTGGGLTEAFF.

This chain connects TRBV15 to TRBJ2-7, with D possibly TRBD2 on 5 matching bases. The CDR3 loop spans 16 amino acids. Germline lookup yields CDR1 LNHNV and CDR2 YYDKDF (reference sequence). The V end lost 5 bases, the J end lost 5 bases, and 22 bases lay between the germline ends. The CDR3 DNA is TGTGCCACCAGCGGTGGATTGCTAGCCTTTGGGAACGAGCAGTACTTC. It encodes CATSGGLLAFGNEQYF.

V and J are TRBV6-2 or TRBV6-3 and TRBJ2-5; possible D gene TRBD2, 5 bases. The V gene lost 6 bases and the J gene lost 8 bases, with 31 bases spanning the gap. The CDR3 sequence is 18 residues long. The germline V gene encodes CDR1 MNHEY and CDR2 SVGEGT. The CDR3 sequence: CASSLTLLTGDIKRTQYF. DNA for the CDR3: TGTGCCAGCAGCCTAACCCTCCTCACCGGGGATATCAAGAGAACCCAGTACTTC.

Points on this clone: Other DNA sequences in the sample encode the same CDR3. This rearrangement joins TRBV24-1 to TRBJ1-2; 8 bases are a match to TRBD1. V gave up 3 bases and J gave up 5 bases; unmatched junction bases: 4. CDR1 KGHDR and CDR2 SFDVKD come from the germline V gene. The CDR3 sequence is 14 residues long. The CDR3 bases are TGTGCCACCAGTGATCCCGGGACAGGTTATGGCTACACCTTC. This sequence encodes CATSDPGTGYGYTF.

The chain combines TRBV19 with TRBJ1-1; D gene ambiguous. Germline lookup yields CDR1 LNHDA and CDR2 SQIVND (reference sequence). CDR3 length equals 14 residues. The V and J ends lost 2 bases and 3 bases respectively, with 10 bases between them. The DNA for the CDR3 is TGTGCCAGTAGTATACGTCCGTGGGACACTGAAGCTTTCTTT. It yields the protein CASSIRPWDTEAFF.

The chain carries TRBV28 and TRBJ1-6; D unclear. Trimming removed 2 bases at V and 0 bases at J, with 5 bases between. CDR1 is MDHEN and CDR2 is SYDVKM in the germline V gene. This CDR3 has 15 amino acids. The CDR3 protein is CASSLESSYNSPLHF. The CDR3 region has the DNA TGTGCCAGCAGTTTAGAGAGCTCCTATAATTCACCCCTCCACTTT. The full variable domain, in which reference TRBV28 and TRBJ1-6 provide the parts outside the CDR3, is DVKVTQSSRYLVKRTGEKVFLECVQDMDHENMFWYRQDPGLGLRLIYFSYDVKMKEKGDIPEGYSVSREKKERFSLILESASTNQTSMYLCASSLESSYNSPLHFGNGTRLTVT.

V gene TRBV30 combines with J gene TRBJ1-5; no reliable D call. This CDR3 comprises 14 residues. V lost 3 bases and J 3 bases, leaving 12 bases between the germline ends. Germline V gene data show CDR1 as GTSNPN and CDR2 as SVGIG (reference sequence). CDR3 in DNA: TGTGCCTGGAGCCGGCGGGAGAACAATCAGCCCCAGCATTTT. Its translation is CAWSRRENNQPQHF.

Only a few counts were recorded for this clone. This rearrangement joins TRBV11-2 to TRBJ1-5; 7 positions agree with TRBD1. The CDR3 is 16 residues long. V dropped 5 bases and J dropped 0; count of bases not matched to a gene: 7. CDR1 is SGHAT and CDR2 is FQNNGV in the germline V gene. CDR3: CASSPAGTASNQPQHF. As DNA, the CDR3 is TGTGCCAGCAGCCCAGCCGGGACAGCTAGCAATCAGCCCCAGCATTTT.

The gene calls are TRBV5-4 and TRBJ2-2; TRBD2 aligns across 8 bases. CDR1 is SGHNT and CDR2 is YYREEE in the germline V gene (reference sequence). The CDR3 runs to 13 residues. The V gene end was trimmed by 4 bases and the J gene end by 6 bases; junction bases not matched to a gene: 2. Here the CDR3 reads CASSGGGSGELFF. In DNA, the CDR3 is TGTGCCAGCAGCGGCGGGGGGTCCGGGGAGCTGTTTTTT. Full variable domain (remainder filled in from reference TRBV5-4 and TRBJ2-2): ETGVTQSPTHLIKTRGQQVTLRCSSQSGHNTVSWYQQALGQGPQFIFQYYREEENGRGNFPPRFSGLQFPNYSSELNVNALELDDSALYLCASSGGGSGELFFGEGSRLTVL.

This chain joins TRBV11-2 and TRBJ1-3, with a weak D call TRBD1 (6 bases). The germline CDR1 and CDR2 sequences are SGHAT and FQNNGV. CDR3 length equals 15 residues. V shed 5 bases and J shed 4 bases, with 15 bases lying between them. As DNA, the CDR3 is TGTGCCAGCAGCCCTACCAGGGGCGCCGGAAACACCATATATTTT. This gives the protein CASSPTRGAGNTIYF.

The V and J genes are TRBV20-1 and TRBJ1-6, with D maybe TRBD1 (5 bases). The V end lost 5 bases, the J end lost 13 bases, and 12 bases lay between the germline ends. The CDR3 runs 11 residues. CDR1 is DFQATT, CDR2 SNEGSKA, per germline (reference sequence). The CDR3 loop reads CSAYQGGPLHF. The CDR3 DNA sequence: TGCAGTGCTTACCAGGGTGGTCCCCTCCACTTT.

This chain joins TRBV10-1 and TRBJ2-7; maybe TRBD2 (6 bases). V was trimmed by 5 bases and J by 3 bases, leaving 11 bases between them. Looked up from germline, CDR1 is WNHNN and CDR2 is SYGVQD (reference sequence). The CDR3 loop spans 13 amino acids. The CDR3 nucleotides are TGCGCCAGCAGTAGGGACTTGAACTACGAGCAGTACTTC. Its translation: CASSRDLNYEQYF.

CDR3 nucleotide sequence: TGTGCCAGCAGCTGGGGACTAGCGTACTCCTACAATGAGCAGTTCTTC. Protein product: CASSWGLAYSYNEQFF. J is TRBJ2-1 and V is TRBV5-6; the match to TRBD2 covers 10 bases. Germline V gene data show CDR1 as SGHDT and CDR2 as YYEEEE. V gave up 3 bases and J gave up 0 bases; unmatched junction bases: 3. The CDR3 has 16 amino acids.

The rearrangement uses TRBV28 and TRBJ1-1; D remains ambiguous. Trimming stripped 10 bases from V and 1 base from J, with 16 bases between. Germline values: CDR1 MDHEN, CDR2 SYDVKM. The CDR3 loop spans 14 amino acids. Here the CDR3 DNA reads TGTGCCACCCACGGAAGACTGAGGAACACTGAAGCTTTCTTT. This sequence encodes CATHGRLRNTEAFF.

The chain combines TRBV28 with TRBJ1-4; 7 bases are a match to TRBD1. Germline loops: CDR1 MDHEN, CDR2 SYDVKM. After removal of 2 bases from V and 2 bases from J, the junction contained 8 bases not matched to a gene. The CDR3 covers 17 residues. DNA for the CDR3: TGTGCCAGCAGTTTAATCGGAAGGGGGCATACTAATGAAAAACTGTTTTTT. Residues: CASSLIGRGHTNEKLFF.

The chain is built from TRBV4-1 and TRBJ2-1, with 14 bases aligning to TRBD2. After removal of 1 base from V and 0 bases from J, the junction contained 5 bases not matched to a gene. This CDR3 region has 19 residues. Germline V gene sequence: CDR1 MGHRA, CDR2 YSYEKL. CDR3 in amino acids: CASSQGGLAGGSSYNEQFF. CDR3 sequence (DNA): TGCGCCAGCAGCCAAGGTGGACTAGCGGGGGGAAGCTCCTACAATGAGCAGTTCTTC.